This T cell receptor beta chain was sequenced in a study of siplizumab effects on memory and regulatory T cells. General observations from the study: Suppressive activity of Tregs proliferating in siplizumab cultures remained unconfirmed. Some alloreactive sequences were traceable to unstimulated CD4+ memory cells, and siplizumab significantly reduced them. Naive T cells seemed more diverse than memory cells; they also seemed major alloresponse contributors.

The CDR3 contains 15 residues. Germline-derived CDR1 and CDR2 are MNHNS and SASEGT. The V gene lost 2 bases and the J gene lost 9 bases, with 20 bases spanning the gap. In the case of this clone: The antigen is not known.

Data came from immunoSEQ multiplex PCR; TCRdb stores just in-frame clones and leaves some out. The sample has about 46,000 clones; over 85% are singletons. Sequences were obtained from CD8+ T cells sorted from blood. This clonotype was obtained from a human donor in good health. This chain uses TRBV6-1 with TRBJ2-7, with no clear D. CDR3 bases: TGTGCCAGCAGTGAAAAAGGGTTCAGGCTACGAGGGCAGTACTTC. Translating it yields CASSEKGFRLRGQYF.